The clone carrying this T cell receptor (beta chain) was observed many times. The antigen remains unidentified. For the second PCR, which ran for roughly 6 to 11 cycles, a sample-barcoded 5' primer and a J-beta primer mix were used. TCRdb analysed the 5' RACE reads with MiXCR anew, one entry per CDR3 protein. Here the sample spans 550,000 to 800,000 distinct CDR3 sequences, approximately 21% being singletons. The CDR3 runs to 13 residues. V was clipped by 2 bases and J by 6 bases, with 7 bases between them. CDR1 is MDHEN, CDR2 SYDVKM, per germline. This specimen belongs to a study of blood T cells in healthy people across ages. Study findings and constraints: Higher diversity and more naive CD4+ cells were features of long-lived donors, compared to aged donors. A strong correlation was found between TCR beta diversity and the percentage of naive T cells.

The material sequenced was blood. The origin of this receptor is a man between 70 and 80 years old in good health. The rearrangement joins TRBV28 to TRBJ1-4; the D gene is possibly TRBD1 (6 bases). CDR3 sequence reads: CASSLPGDEKLFF. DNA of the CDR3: TGTGCCAGCAGTTTACCAGGGGATGAAAAACTGTTTTTT. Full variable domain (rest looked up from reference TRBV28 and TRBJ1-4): DVKVTQSSRYLVKRTGEKVFLECVQDMDHENMFWYRQDPGLGLRLIYFSYDVKMKEKGDIPEGYSVSREKKERFSLILESASTNQTSMYLCASSLPGDEKLFFGSGTQLSVL.